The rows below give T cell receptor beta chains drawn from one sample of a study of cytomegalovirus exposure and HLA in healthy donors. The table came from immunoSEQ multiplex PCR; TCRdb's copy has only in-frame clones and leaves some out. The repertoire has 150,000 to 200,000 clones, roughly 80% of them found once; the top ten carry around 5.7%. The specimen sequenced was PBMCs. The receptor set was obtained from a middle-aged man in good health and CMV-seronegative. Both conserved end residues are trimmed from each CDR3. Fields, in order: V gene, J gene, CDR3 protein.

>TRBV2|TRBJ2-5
ASSGTSGRVGETQY
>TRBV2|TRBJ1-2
ASGRVSGYT
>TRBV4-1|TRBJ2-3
ASSQDMDTQY
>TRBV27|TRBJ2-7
ASSGTGDVNEQY
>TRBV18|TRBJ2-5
ASSPSGLAEETQY
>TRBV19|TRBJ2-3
ASRPSQGAGTDTQY
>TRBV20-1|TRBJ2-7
SAGPRYEQY
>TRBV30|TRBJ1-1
AWRTQDSTEAF
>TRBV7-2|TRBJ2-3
ASSRGLAGTFTDTQY
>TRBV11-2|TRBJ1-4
ASSFSEKLF
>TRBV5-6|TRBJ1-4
ASSLWGTGNEKLF
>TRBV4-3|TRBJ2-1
ASSHGTGRSSYNEQF
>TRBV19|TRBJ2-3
ASTRQGADTQY
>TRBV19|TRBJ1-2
ASSIGGQGYYGYT
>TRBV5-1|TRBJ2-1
ASSSTGRSYNEQF
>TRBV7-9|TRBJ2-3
ASSFSYNTQY
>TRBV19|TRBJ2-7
ASTPGGARGEQY
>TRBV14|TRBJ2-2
ASSRGLVPGELF
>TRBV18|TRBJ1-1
ASSRGQMNTEAF
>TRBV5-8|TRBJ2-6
ASSPKAGRAGANVLT
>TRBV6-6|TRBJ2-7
ASSYTSQDEQY
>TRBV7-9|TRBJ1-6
ASSLTGAGNSPLH
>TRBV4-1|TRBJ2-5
ASSQEGLGGMRGTQY
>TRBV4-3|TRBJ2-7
ASSQERQGVEQY
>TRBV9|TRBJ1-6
ASSETGRRSPLH
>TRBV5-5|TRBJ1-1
ASSLQGFEAF
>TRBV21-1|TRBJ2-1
ASRGEVNEQF
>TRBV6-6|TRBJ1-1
ASSQRESQGGTEAF
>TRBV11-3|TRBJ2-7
ASSLPRTGGYNEQY
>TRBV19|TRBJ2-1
ASRNFGGAGEQF
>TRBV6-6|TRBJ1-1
ASSYYTGETEAF
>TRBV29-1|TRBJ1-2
SANFGGYGYT
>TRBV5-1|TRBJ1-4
ASSLDRRGGNEKLF
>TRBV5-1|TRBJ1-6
ASSEGSTGNSPLH